This T cell receptor (beta chain) is drawn from a study of blood T cell repertoires in COVID-19. On the study more broadly: From the United States, Italy and Spain came samples of acute and convalescent COVID-19.

Only in-frame clones appear in the TCRdb table, and some are missing; sequencing was by immunoSEQ multiplex PCR. The sample lists about 330,000 clones, over 70% occurring once. The CDR3 is made up of 17 amino acids. Unmatched junction bases numbered 5, after V lost 0 bases and J lost 3 bases. The germline V gene encodes CDR1 LGHDT and CDR2 YNNKEL (reference sequence). This TCR was sampled from a woman aged 45-65 years with acute or convalescent COVID-19. The chain is built from TRBV3-1 (or the pseudogene TRBV3-2) and TRBJ1-6; 7 bases agree with TRBD1. Specimen: peripheral blood. CDR3 sequence reads: CASSQEVGQFYNSPLHF. In nucleotides, the CDR3 is TGTGCCAGCAGCCAAGAGGTGGGACAGTTCTATAATTCACCCCTCCACTTT.